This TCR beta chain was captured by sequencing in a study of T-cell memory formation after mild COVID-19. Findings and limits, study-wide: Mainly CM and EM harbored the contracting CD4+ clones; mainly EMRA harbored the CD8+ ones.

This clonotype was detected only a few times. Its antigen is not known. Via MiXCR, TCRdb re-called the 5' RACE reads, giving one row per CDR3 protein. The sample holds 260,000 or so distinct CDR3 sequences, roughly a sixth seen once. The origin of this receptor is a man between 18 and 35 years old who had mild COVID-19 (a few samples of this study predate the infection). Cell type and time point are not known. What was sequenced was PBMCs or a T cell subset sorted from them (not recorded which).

The CDR3 sequence: CASSLIHTGYGYTF. The DNA for the CDR3 is TGTGCCAGCAGCTTGATTCATACGGGCTATGGCTACACCTTC. The chain recombines TRBV5-6 with TRBJ1-2; D remains ambiguous. Germline loops: CDR1 SGHDT, CDR2 YYEEEE. Trimming cost V 1 base and J 4 bases, with 11 bases left between them. The CDR3 totals 14 residues. The entire variable domain, with the rest obtained from reference TRBV5-6 and TRBJ1-2, is as follows: DAGVTQSPTHLIKTRGQQVTLRCSPKSGHDTVSWYQQALGQGPQFIFQYYEEEERQRGNFPDRFSGHQFPNYSSELNVNALLLGDSALYLCASSLIHTGYGYTFGSGTRLTVV.